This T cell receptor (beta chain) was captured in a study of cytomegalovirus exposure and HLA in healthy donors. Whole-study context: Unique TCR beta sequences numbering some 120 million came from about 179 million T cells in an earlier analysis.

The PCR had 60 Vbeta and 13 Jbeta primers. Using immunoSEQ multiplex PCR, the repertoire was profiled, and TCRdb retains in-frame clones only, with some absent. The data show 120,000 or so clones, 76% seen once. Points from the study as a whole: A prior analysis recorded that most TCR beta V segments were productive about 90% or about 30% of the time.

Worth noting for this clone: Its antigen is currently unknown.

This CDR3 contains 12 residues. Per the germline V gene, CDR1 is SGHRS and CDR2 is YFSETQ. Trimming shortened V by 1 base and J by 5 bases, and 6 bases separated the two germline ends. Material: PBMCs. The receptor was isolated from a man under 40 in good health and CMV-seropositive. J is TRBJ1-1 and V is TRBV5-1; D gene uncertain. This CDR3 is CASSLSGTEAFF. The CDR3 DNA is TGCGCCAGCAGCTTGTCGGGGACTGAAGCTTTCTTT.